These 27 T cell receptor beta chains share one sample of origin, sequenced in a study of blood T cell repertoires in COVID-19. The data were produced by immunoSEQ multiplex PCR, yet TCRdb's version contains in-frame clones alone and is incomplete. This table holds around 150,000 clones, 92% found once. Input material: peripheral blood. The origin of the receptors is a man aged 30 to 39 with COVID-19, enrolled during active disease.

The chain has TRBV7-9 and TRBJ2-7, with 8 bases fitting TRBD1. The ends lost 5 bases at V and 3 bases at J; junction bases unmatched: 9. Germline V lookup: CDR1 SEHNR, CDR2 FQNEAQ (reference sequence). CDR3 size: 15 residues. The DNA of the CDR3 is TGTGCCAGCAGCCACGTCGGACAGGGAGGCTACGAGCAGTACTTC. Protein: CASSHVGQGGYEQYF.

This clone has only one observation. The CDR3 bases are TGTGCCAGCAGTCGGACTAACCACAATGAGCAGTTCTTC. This sequence encodes CASSRTNHNEQFF. This chain links TRBV2 with TRBJ2-1; a possible D gene is TRBD2 (6 bases). The CDR3 spans 13 residues. Trimming left V 5 bases short and J 5 bases short, with 10 bases between. Per germline, CDR1 SNHLY and CDR2 FYNNEI.

The chain couples TRBV7-2 to TRBJ1-1, with a weak D call TRBD1 (6 bases). CDR1 is SGHTA and CDR2 is FQGNSA in the germline V gene. Trimming took off 4 bases at V and 4 bases at J, with 22 bases between the two ends. The CDR3 covers 17 residues. This CDR3 is CASSWAQTGYRGTEAFF. The CDR3, as DNA: TGTGCCAGCAGCTGGGCCCAGACAGGATATAGGGGCACTGAAGCTTTCTTT. Supplemented by reference TRBV7-2 and TRBJ1-1, the full variable domain reads GAGVSQSPSNKVTEKGKDVELRCDPISGHTALYWYRQSLGQGLEFLIYFQGNSAPDKSGLPSDRFSAERTGGSVSTLTIQRTQQEDSAVYLCASSWAQTGYRGTEAFFGQGTRLTVV.

In its sample, this clone was seen once. V and J are TRBV5-4 and TRBJ1-2, with D perhaps TRBD1 (5 bases). Trimming took 4 bases from V and 4 from J, leaving 17 bases between them. The CDR3 runs 15 residues. Germline V gives CDR1 SGHNT, CDR2 YYREEE (reference sequence). The CDR3 loop is CASSPGGGRIYGYTF. DNA for the CDR3: TGTGCCAGCAGCCCAGGCGGGGGAAGGATCTATGGCTACACCTTC. The full variable domain, with the rest looked up from reference TRBV5-4 and TRBJ1-2, is ETGVTQSPTHLIKTRGQQVTLRCSSQSGHNTVSWYQQALGQGPQFIFQYYREEENGRGNFPPRFSGLQFPNYSSELNVNALELDDSALYLCASSPGGGRIYGYTFGSGTRLTVV.

This clone was picked up one time. The gene calls are TRBV7-3 and TRBJ2-2; D remains ambiguous. This CDR3 has 14 residues. Trimming stripped 5 bases from V and 6 bases from J, with 13 bases between. Looked up from germline, CDR1 is SGHTA and CDR2 is FQGTGA. The CDR3 nucleotides are TGTGCCAGCAGCCCCCGAGGTGACGCCGGGGAGCTGTTTTTT. Protein product: CASSPRGDAGELFF.

The chain recombines TRBV30 with TRBJ1-6, with TRBD1 matching over 9 bases. The length of the CDR3 is 15 residues. V was pared by 1 base and J by 7 bases, with 5 bases of the junction left unmatched. Germline V CDR1 and CDR2: GTSNPN, SVGIG (reference sequence). The CDR3 coding sequence is TGTGCCTGGAGTGAACAGGGGGCTAAGAATTCACCCCTCCACTTT. Its protein product is CAWSEQGAKNSPLHF.

This clone was picked up one time. The CDR3 DNA reads as TGTGCCAGCAGCTTTCTGGCCGCCCTCGGGAGCTATGGCTACACCTTC. Translating it yields CASSFLAALGSYGYTF. This chain links TRBV5-6 with TRBJ1-2; D ambiguous. Trimming pared 2 bases from V and 4 bases from J, leaving 18 bases between. CDR3 length: 16 amino acids. The V gene's germline CDR1 is SGHDT and CDR2 YYEEEE.

The chain is built from TRBV19 and TRBJ1-5; a weak D match, TRBD1 (6 bases). The germline CDR1 and CDR2 sequences are LNHDA and SQIVND (reference sequence). The CDR3 has 11 amino acids. The V and J ends lost 10 bases and 5 bases respectively, with 9 bases between them. Here the CDR3 reads CATGQYQPQHF. The CDR3 DNA is TGTGCCACCGGACAGTATCAGCCCCAGCATTTT.

The rearrangement joins TRBV6-2 or TRBV6-3 to TRBJ1-1; 8 positions match TRBD1. The CDR3 totals 16 residues. Germline-derived CDR1 and CDR2 are MNHEY and SVGEGT. Trimming at V came to 2 bases and at J to 6 bases, leaving 11 bases not matched to a gene. In nucleotides, the CDR3 is TGTGCCAGCAGTTACCTAAGCACAGGGGGTAGTCCTGAAGCTTTCTTT. Its translation: CASSYLSTGGSPEAFF.

The chain carries TRBV12-3 or TRBV12-4 and TRBJ2-1, with 7 bases lining up with TRBD1. The trim removed 3 bases at V and 6 bases at J, leaving 2 bases unmatched. CDR3 size: 13 residues. The CDR3 DNA follows: TGTGCCAGCAGTTTTTCAGGGGGCAATGAGCAGTTCTTC. Translated, it gives CASSFSGGNEQFF.

The V call is TRBV11-2, the J call TRBJ1-4, with a weak D call TRBD1 (6 bases). Trimming cost V 8 bases and J 11 bases, with 18 bases left between them. Germline lookup yields CDR1 SGHAT and CDR2 FQNNGV. This CDR3 spans 13 amino acids. The CDR3 is CASLAVPRGKLFF. In DNA, the CDR3 is TGTGCCAGCCTCGCCGTCCCCAGGGGTAAACTGTTTTTT.

On this clone: The identical CDR3 is also encoded by other nucleotide sequences in the sample. This CDR3 is CASSLGTEQETQYF. CDR3 bases: TGTGCCAGCTCCTTGGGGACAGAACAAGAGACCCAGTACTTC. This sequence joins TRBV18 and TRBJ2-5; TRBD1 matches at 7 bases. The trim removed 6 bases at V and 2 bases at J, leaving 6 bases unmatched. Looked up from germline, CDR1 is KGHSH and CDR2 is LQKENI. The CDR3 runs 14 residues.

The chain carries TRBV27 and TRBJ1-6, with 7 bases lining up with TRBD1. The V and J ends lost 5 bases and 5 bases, in that order; junction bases with no gene match: 3. The CDR3 contains 14 residues. Germline V gene lookup returns CDR1 MNHEY and CDR2 SMNVEV (reference sequence). The DNA of the CDR3 is TGTGCCAGCAGTGCCGGGACAGATAATTCACCCCTCCACTTT. Translating it yields CASSAGTDNSPLHF.

This chain joins TRBV9 and TRBJ1-2; 7 nucleotides line up with TRBD1. This CDR3 is built from 15 residues. J was trimmed by 8 bases and V by 4 bases; bases with no gene match: 14. Germline V CDR1 and CDR2: SGDLS, YYNGEE. The CDR3 nucleotides are TGTGCCAGCAGCCCTCAACTTGCAGGGGGAAACGGCTACACCTTC. It yields the protein CASSPQLAGGNGYTF.

As to this clone: At one boundary the junction diverges from the germline segment, which might be a read error. The chain links TRBV27 to TRBJ1-2; D is unclear. The CDR3 spans 12 residues. Germline V gene data show CDR1 as MNHEY and CDR2 as SMNVEV (reference sequence). The CDR3 region is CASSLPPSTEPF. The DNA for the CDR3 is TGTGCCAGCAGTTTACCCCCCTCGACGGAGCCCTTC.

The chain joins TRBV5-1 to TRBJ2-3; 10 bases match TRBD2. CDR1 SGHRS and CDR2 YFSETQ come from the germline V gene. The V and J ends lost 2 bases and 4 bases, in that order; junction bases with no gene match: 4. The CDR3 is made up of 15 amino acids. The CDR3 sequence: CASSFSGGASDTQYF. Here the CDR3 DNA reads TGCGCCAGCAGCTTCAGCGGGGGGGCCTCAGATACGCAGTATTTT.

This chain connects TRBV7-2 to TRBJ1-2; 8 bases line up with TRBD1. J gave up 8 bases and V 4 bases, and 9 bases lay outside the gene matches. Germline CDR1 SGHTA, CDR2 FQGNSA. CDR3 size: 14 residues. The CDR3 coding sequence is TGTGCCAGCAGCTCCCTGGCAGGGGGCTACGGCTACACCTTC. Translation gives CASSSLAGGYGYTF. The full variable domain, with the rest looked up from reference TRBV7-2 and TRBJ1-2, is GAGVSQSPSNKVTEKGKDVELRCDPISGHTALYWYRQSLGQGLEFLIYFQGNSAPDKSGLPSDRFSAERTGGSVSTLTIQRTQQEDSAVYLCASSSLAGGYGYTFGSGTRLTVV.

V gene TRBV19 combines with J gene TRBJ1-2; TRBD1 matches 9 bases. CDR1 and CDR2 (germline): LNHDA, SQIVND (reference sequence). CDR3 length: 15 residues. V trimming: 2 bases; J trimming: 5 bases; junction bases outside the gene matches: 6. Here the CDR3 reads CASSILTGGPYGYTF. The DNA of the CDR3 is TGTGCCAGTAGTATACTGACAGGGGGTCCGTATGGCTACACCTTC.

The V call is TRBV12-2, the J call TRBJ2-2; the table's D call TRBD2 went unverified against the DNA. TRBV12-2 is listed as a pseudogene. The CDR3 length is 20 residues. DNA of the CDR3: TGTGCAAGTCGCTCCCGGACACGACGGCTAGCGGGGGGGCGAACCGGGGAGCTGTTTTTT. Translation: CASRSRTRRLAGGRTGELFF.

This chain uses TRBV28 with TRBJ2-4; D not resolved. The ends were cut back, 2 bases at V and 3 bases at J, with 14 bases in the middle. Germline CDR1 and CDR2: MDHEN and SYDVKM. This CDR3 spans 16 amino acids. The CDR3 DNA follows: TGTGCCAGCAGTTTAATCGGATCAGGTGTCAAAAACATTCAGTACTTC. Translated: CASSLIGSGVKNIQYF.

This clone was counted once. The chain links TRBV27 to TRBJ1-2, with TRBD1 identical over 7 bases. V trimming: 8 bases; J trimming: 4 bases; junction bases outside the gene matches: 10. Germline lookup yields CDR1 MNHEY and CDR2 SMNVEV (reference sequence). The CDR3 has 14 amino acids. CDR3 bases: TGTGCCAGCGGCAGGGGGGATCGGAGCTATGGCTACACCTTC. It encodes CASGRGDRSYGYTF.

The rearrangement uses TRBV6-5 and TRBJ1-5; 8 bases line up with TRBD1. Germline CDR1 is MNHEY and CDR2 is SVGAGI. V lost 0 bases and J lost 6; bases outside the gene matches: 1. This CDR3 contains 14 residues. The CDR3 protein is CASSYSTGAQPQHF. CDR3 DNA: TGTGCCAGCAGTTACTCGACAGGGGCTCAGCCCCAGCATTTT.

This chain links TRBV15 with TRBJ1-4; 10 bases map to TRBD1. The length of the CDR3 is 16 residues. The trim removed 0 bases at V and 11 bases at J, leaving 9 bases unmatched. Germline V gene lookup returns CDR1 LNHNV and CDR2 YYDKDF (reference sequence). The CDR3: CATSRDAGTGEEKLFF. CDR3 sequence (DNA): TGTGCCACCAGCAGAGATGCGGGGACAGGGGAGGAGAAACTGTTTTTT.

This clone came up once. The genes are TRBV27 and TRBJ1-5; 7 nucleotides agree with TRBD1. The CDR3 has 14 amino acids. Per the germline V gene, CDR1 is MNHEY and CDR2 is SMNVEV (reference sequence). The ends lost 5 bases at V and 4 bases at J; junction bases unmatched: 5. The CDR3 nucleotides read TGTGCCAGCAGTCTGACAGGGCCGAATCAGCCCCAGCATTTT. Translated, it gives CASSLTGPNQPQHF.

The chain employs TRBV10-1 and TRBJ2-7; D may be TRBD2 (6 bases). The germline V gene encodes CDR1 WNHNN and CDR2 SYGVQD (reference sequence). The CDR3 is 15 residues long. Trimming pared 7 bases from V and 3 bases from J, leaving 19 bases between. The CDR3 spells CASKEGRRKIYEQYF. DNA for the CDR3: TGCGCCAGCAAGGAGGGGCGAAGAAAAATCTACGAGCAGTACTTC.

The chain combines TRBV9 with TRBJ2-3; 8 positions match TRBD2. The V and J ends lost 4 bases and 7 bases, in that order; junction bases with no gene match: 14. This CDR3 region has 16 residues. Looked up from germline, CDR1 is SGDLS and CDR2 is YYNGEE. The CDR3 bases are TGTGCCAGCAGCCCGGGGGGGCGGGGGGCCGAGAATACGCAGTATTTT. It is translated as CASSPGGRGAENTQYF.

This chain uses TRBV5-1 with TRBJ2-2, with 9 nucleotides matching TRBD2. Germline V gene data show CDR1 as SGHRS and CDR2 as YFSETQ. After removal of 1 base from V and 5 bases from J, the junction contained 12 bases not matched to a gene. The CDR3 extends over 18 amino acids. The CDR3: CASSLLASGRSETGELFF. The CDR3 DNA follows: TGCGCCAGCAGCTTGTTGGCCAGCGGGAGGTCAGAGACCGGGGAGCTGTTTTTT.